These 16 T cell receptor beta chains share one sample of origin, sequenced in a study of tissue T cells after allogeneic stem cell transplantation. Measured with immunoSEQ multiplex PCR; TCRdb has only the in-frame clones, and not every one. Of roughly 4,200 clones detected, about 60% appear once; the ten largest clones hold about 18%. Sequencing was performed on tissue from the esophagus, taken at autopsy. These receptors all come from a female donor older than 55 with lung cancer.

The chain links TRBV5-5 to TRBJ2-7; D tentatively fits TRBD1 or TRBD2 (5 bases each). The V gene lost 6 bases and the J gene lost 0 bases, with 10 bases spanning the gap. The CDR3 has 13 amino acids. The germline CDR1 and CDR2 sequences are SGHKS and YYEKEE (reference sequence). CDR3 nucleotide sequence: TGTGCCAGCAACGTGGGACCCTCCTACGAGCAGTACTTC. It codes for CASNVGPSYEQYF.

This clone came up once. The rearrangement joins TRBV5-4 to TRBJ2-7, with 13 bases that match TRBD2. The germline V gene has CDR1 SGHNT and CDR2 YYREEE (reference sequence). CDR3 length equals 14 residues. With V trimmed by 4 bases and J by 2 bases, 0 bases remained unmatched. Here the CDR3 DNA reads TGTGCCAGCAGCGGACTAGCGGGGGCCTACGAGCAGTACTTC. The encoded protein is CASSGLAGAYEQYF.

The chain recombines TRBV6-5 with TRBJ1-2, with D maybe TRBD1 (5 bases). The germline V gene has CDR1 MNHEY and CDR2 SVGAGI. CDR3 size: 11 residues. Trimming pared 7 bases from V and 6 bases from J, leaving 9 bases between. The CDR3 DNA sequence: TGTGCCAGCACGGGCAGGGATGGCTACACCTTC. Its protein is CASTGRDGYTF.

This clone has only a few counts. The CDR3: CASSYRWGTEAFF. The CDR3 DNA is TGTGCCAGCAGTTACCGCTGGGGCACTGAAGCTTTCTTT. J is TRBJ1-1 and V is TRBV6-5; D is uncertain. Trimming removed 2 bases at V and 4 bases at J, with 8 bases between. CDR1 is MNHEY, CDR2 SVGAGI, per germline. The CDR3 runs to 13 residues.

This sequence joins TRBV4-1 and TRBJ1-6; D remains unclear. This CDR3 region has 15 residues. Trimming shortened V by 4 bases and J by 0 bases, and 7 bases separated the two germline ends. The germline gives CDR1 MGHRA, CDR2 YSYEKL. CDR3 DNA: TGCGCCAGCAGCCCGAGTTACTCCTATAATTCACCCCTCCACTTT. Protein product: CASSPSYSYNSPLHF.

The chain is built from TRBV5-4 and TRBJ2-1, with TRBD2 identical over 8 bases. The CDR3 runs to 17 residues. From germline, CDR1 is SGHNT and CDR2 YYREEE (reference sequence). Germline trimming cut 6 bases from V and 3 bases from J; bases unmatched to any gene: 14. The CDR3 region is CASTPGVSLADYNEQFF. The CDR3 DNA reads TGTGCCAGCACTCCGGGGGTGTCACTAGCGGACTACAATGAGCAGTTCTTC.

The rearrangement joins TRBV2 to TRBJ1-2; 7 nucleotides line up with TRBD1. Germline-derived CDR1 and CDR2 are SNHLY and FYNNEI. The ends lost 7 bases at V and 3 bases at J; junction bases unmatched: 5. The CDR3 spans 13 residues. The CDR3 coding sequence is TGTGCCAGCAAGGGGACAGAAGACTATGGCTACACCTTC. It translates to CASKGTEDYGYTF.

The CDR3 DNA follows: TGTGCCAGCTCCGCGATGGGGGGTGGAGCTTTCTTT. This sequence encodes CASSAMGGGAFF. J is TRBJ1-1 and V is TRBV18; D is possibly TRBD1 (5 bases). The CDR3 is 12 amino acids. Germline lookup yields CDR1 KGHSH and CDR2 LQKENI. Trimming removed 6 bases at V and 10 bases at J, with 15 bases between.

The chain carries TRBV5-1 and TRBJ1-6; possibly TRBD1 for D (6 bases). Trimming took 0 bases from V and 2 from J, leaving 15 bases between them. Germline CDR1 and CDR2: SGHRS and YFSETQ. The CDR3 is 18 residues long. The CDR3 DNA follows: TGCGCCAGCAGCTTGGACAGGGTTGGTCAGCCCTATAATTCACCCCTCCACTTT. As protein: CASSLDRVGQPYNSPLHF.

This clone came up a few times. The chain couples TRBV7-6 to TRBJ2-7; D not certain. This CDR3 is 12 amino acids long. V dropped 5 bases and J dropped 6 bases, with 11 bases sitting between them. Germline values: CDR1 SGHVS, CDR2 FNYEAQ. CDR3 in DNA: TGTGCCAGCAGCCATGGGCGGTCCGAGCAGTACTTC. Protein: CASSHGRSEQYF. The full variable domain, in which reference TRBV7-6 and TRBJ2-7 provide the parts outside the CDR3, is GAGVSQSPRYKVTKRGQDVALRCDPISGHVSLYWYRQALGQGPEFLTYFNYEAQQDKSGLPNDRFSAERPEGSISTLTIQRTEQRDSAMYRCASSHGRSEQYFGPGTRLTVT.

Relative to its sample, this clone is large. The V call is TRBV10-3, the J call TRBJ2-3; D not resolved. The germline gives CDR1 ENHRY, CDR2 SYGVKD. Trimming stripped 6 bases from V and 2 bases from J, with 9 bases between. The length of the CDR3 is 13 residues. The CDR3: CAISFLSTDTQYF. The CDR3 DNA follows: TGTGCCATCAGCTTCTTATCCACAGATACGCAGTATTTT.

This clone is classed as medium-sized. The chain has TRBV11-2 and TRBJ2-1; TRBD2 agrees at 11 bases. The CDR3 loop spans 14 amino acids. CDR1 is SGHAT, CDR2 FQNNGV, per germline. V shed 7 bases and J 6 bases; nucleotides not matched to a gene: 5. This CDR3 is CASTDGLAGNEQFF. In DNA, the CDR3 is TGTGCCAGCACCGATGGACTAGCGGGCAATGAGCAGTTCTTC. The variable domain in full, completed from reference TRBV11-2 and TRBJ2-1, reads EAGVAQSPRYKIIEKRQSVAFWCNPISGHATLYWYQQILGQGPKLLIQFQNNGVVDDSQLPKDRFSAERLKGVDSTLKIQPAKLEDSAVYLCASTDGLAGNEQFFGPGTRLTVL.

The rearrangement links TRBV9 to TRBJ2-1, with D maybe TRBD2 (7 bases). The V gene's germline CDR1 is SGDLS and CDR2 YYNGEE. The germline V and J ends were trimmed by 0 bases and 6 bases, with 16 bases remaining between them. The CDR3 extends over 16 amino acids. The CDR3 DNA reads as TGTGCCAGCAGCGTAGAGCTGGGGGGGGCCCCCAATGAGCAGTTCTTC. Its translation: CASSVELGGAPNEQFF.

In this sample, this clone turned up a few times. J is TRBJ2-3 and V is TRBV11-1, with 7 bases that match TRBD2. Looked up from germline, CDR1 is SGHAT and CDR2 is FQDESV (reference sequence). Trimming took 3 bases from V and 4 from J; bases not matched to a gene: 7. The CDR3 has 15 residues. The CDR3 is CASSFRAGFADTQYF. As DNA, the CDR3 is TGTGCCAGCAGCTTCAGAGCGGGGTTCGCAGATACGCAGTATTTT.

The rearrangement joins TRBV9 to TRBJ1-2, with 9 bases that match TRBD1. Unmatched junction bases numbered 3, after V lost 3 bases and J lost 0 bases. The CDR3 sequence is 15 residues long. The germline CDR1 and CDR2 sequences are SGDLS and YYNGEE. The CDR3 loop is CASSETGGSNYGYTF. The CDR3 DNA reads TGTGCCAGCAGCGAGACAGGGGGTTCTAACTATGGCTACACCTTC.

The chain links TRBV9 to TRBJ2-1; D may be TRBD1 or TRBD2 (5 bases each). V gave up 2 bases and J gave up 12 bases, with 15 bases separating them. The CDR3 consists of 13 residues. The V gene's germline CDR1 is SGDLS and CDR2 YYNGEE. Here the CDR3 reads CASSVGAERGQFF. The CDR3 region has the DNA TGTGCCAGCAGCGTCGGAGCGGAGAGGGGGCAGTTCTTC.